Listed below are T cell receptor beta chains from one sample, sequenced in a study of T-cell memory formation after mild COVID-19. TCRdb passed the 5' RACE reads through MiXCR, listing each CDR3 protein once. The sample shows over 500,000 distinct CDR3 sequences, roughly 17% of them seen only once. Material: PBMCs or a T cell subset sorted from them (not recorded which). Source of these receptors: an adult woman who had mild COVID-19 (a few samples of this study predate the infection). Cell type and time point are not known. The CDR3 runs from the conserved cysteine through the conserved F or W. D genes are given only for firm matches. Where a row states a size, it is once, few, many or the class of an expanded clone; other rows omit it.

j_gene,v_gene,d_gene,abundance,CDR3nt,CDR3aa
TRBJ2-3,TRBV30,NA,few,TGTGCCTGGAGTGTTGGACCAGATACGCAGTATTTT,CAWSVGPDTQYF
TRBJ1-3,TRBV30,NA,few,TGTGCCTGGAGTCTGGCAGGCCACCGCTCTGGAAACACCATATATTTT,CAWSLAGHRSGNTIYF
TRBJ2-2,TRBV27,NA,few,TGTGCCAGCAGTCGGGAAACCGGGGAGCTGTTTTTT,CASSRETGELFF
TRBJ1-1,TRBV6-2/TRBV6-3,TRBD1,few,TGTGCCAGCTGGACAGGGCTGAACACTGAAGCTTTCTTT,CASWTGLNTEAFF
TRBJ2-7,TRBV19,NA,NA,TGTGCCAGTAGTACACCCTCGGCGCCCTACGAGCAGTACTTC,CASSTPSAPYEQYF
TRBJ2-5,TRBV7-6,TRBD1,few,TGTGCCAGCAGCCCCGGACGGACAGGGGTAGTCCAGTACTTC,CASSPGRTGVVQYF
TRBJ2-1,TRBV5-1,TRBD2,NA,TGCGCCAGCAGCTGGGGAGTAGCGGGAGGGCCAGGGAATGAGCAGTTCTTC,CASSWGVAGGPGNEQFF
TRBJ2-7,TRBV7-9,TRBD2,many,TGTGCCAGCAGCACCGGACTAGCAGAATACGAGCAGTACTTC,CASSTGLAEYEQYF
TRBJ2-7,TRBV20-1,TRBD2,few,TGCAGTGCTAGAGACTCAGTTGTCGGGAGGAAACACGAGCAGTACTTC,CSARDSVVGRKHEQYF
TRBJ2-7,TRBV4-2,TRBD1,NA,TGTGCCAGCAGCCAAGATACAGGGGGCGCCTACGAGCAGTACTTC,CASSQDTGGAYEQYF
TRBJ1-5,TRBV6-6,NA,NA,TGTGCCAGCAGCCAACGGGGGGCTAAAGGGCAGCCCCAGCATTTT,CASSQRGAKGQPQHF
TRBJ2-3,TRBV7-9,NA,NA,TGTGCCAGCGCGGTCACAGATACGCAGTATTTT,CASAVTDTQYF
TRBJ1-5,TRBV12-3/TRBV12-4,NA,many,TGTGCCAGCAGTTGGGGGAATCAGCCCCAGCATTTT,CASSWGNQPQHF
TRBJ2-5,TRBV15,TRBD2,NA,TGTGCCACCAGCGGGACTAGCGGAAGCCAAGAGACCCAGTACTTC,CATSGTSGSQETQYF
TRBJ2-1,TRBV24-1,TRBD2,NA,TGTGCCACCAGTGTACCTGGACTAGCAGTCTACAATGAGCAGTTCTTC,CATSVPGLAVYNEQFF
TRBJ2-3,TRBV5-1,NA,NA,TGCGCCAGCAGCCCCGAGTTAGATACGCAGTATTTT,CASSPELDTQYF
TRBJ2-7,TRBV27,NA,NA,TGTGCCAGCAGTCTGGCTAGTTCGTTGTACGAGCAGTACTTC,CASSLASSLYEQYF
TRBJ1-4,TRBV5-1,TRBD1,few,TGCGCCAGCAGCTTGACCAGGGGGAATGAAAAACTGTTTTTT,CASSLTRGNEKLFF